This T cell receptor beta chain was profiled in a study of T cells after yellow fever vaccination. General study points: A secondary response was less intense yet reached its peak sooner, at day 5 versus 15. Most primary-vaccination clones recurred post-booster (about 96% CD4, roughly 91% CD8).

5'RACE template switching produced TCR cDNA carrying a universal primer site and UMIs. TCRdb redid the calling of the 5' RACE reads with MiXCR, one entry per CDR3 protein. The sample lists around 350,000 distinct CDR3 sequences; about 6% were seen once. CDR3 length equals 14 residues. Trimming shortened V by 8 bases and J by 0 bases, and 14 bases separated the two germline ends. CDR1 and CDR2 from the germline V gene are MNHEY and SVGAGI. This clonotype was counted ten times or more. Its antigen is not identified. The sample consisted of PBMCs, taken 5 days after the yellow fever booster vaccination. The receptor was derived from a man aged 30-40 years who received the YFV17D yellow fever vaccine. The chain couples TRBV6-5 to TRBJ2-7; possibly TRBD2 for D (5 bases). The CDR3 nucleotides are TGTGCCAGCGTTGCTGGGAGCGCCTCCTACGAGCAGTACTTC. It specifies CASVAGSASYEQYF.